Listed below are T cell receptor beta chains from one sample, sequenced in a study of regulatory and conventional T cells in RAG deficiency. Clones were sequenced by immunoSEQ multiplex PCR, and TCRdb holds only the in-frame ones, with some missing. The sample includes about 9,400 clones, around 90% seen only once; the top ten take roughly 1.3%. This same sample was also taken into another study, of regulatory T cells.

Sequencing was performed on Tregs sorted from blood. These receptors all stem from a human donor in good health. CDR3s include the opening cysteine and the closing phenylalanine or tryptophan. The order of the fields is J gene, V gene, clone size, D gene, CDR3 DNA, CDR3 protein. The D gene is left open where the match is weak. A row's size may be missing; if present it is once, few, many or a size class.

j_call: TRBJ2-1; v_call: TRBV7-9; clone_size: NA; d_call: TRBD1; cdr3_nt: TGTGCCAGCAGCTTGCAGGGGGCGGGCGGTTATGAGCAGTTCTTC; cdr3_aa: CASSLQGAGGYEQFF
j_call: TRBJ1-4; v_call: TRBV9; clone_size: NA; d_call: NA; cdr3_nt: TGTGCCAGCAGCGTAGCCGGGGACTATTATGAAAAACTGTTTTTT; cdr3_aa: CASSVAGDYYEKLFF
j_call: TRBJ2-5; v_call: TRBV13; clone_size: NA; d_call: NA; cdr3_nt: TGTGCCAGCAGCTTAGTCGGGGGCGGGGACCAAGAGACCCAGTACTTC; cdr3_aa: CASSLVGGGDQETQYF
j_call: TRBJ2-1; v_call: TRBV28; clone_size: NA; d_call: NA; cdr3_nt: TGTGCCACCAGTTTATATAGGGGTAGCTCCTACAATGAGCAGTTCTTC; cdr3_aa: CATSLYRGSSYNEQFF
j_call: TRBJ2-7; v_call: TRBV2; clone_size: NA; d_call: NA; cdr3_nt: TGTGCCAGCAGTGTAGTAGTCGGATCGTACTTC; cdr3_aa: CASSVVVGSYF
j_call: TRBJ1-6; v_call: TRBV14; clone_size: few; d_call: NA; cdr3_nt: TGTGCCAGCAGCCAAGATGGACAGAGACCCCTCCACTTT; cdr3_aa: CASSQDGQRPLHF
j_call: TRBJ2-3; v_call: TRBV25-1; clone_size: NA; d_call: NA; cdr3_nt: TGTGCCAGCAGTGAATATATTGGACAGCCAGACACAGATACGCAGTATTTT; cdr3_aa: CASSEYIGQPDTDTQYF
j_call: TRBJ2-1; v_call: TRBV5-4; clone_size: NA; d_call: TRBD2; cdr3_nt: TGTGCCAGCAGCCAAGTTAGCGGGACTAACAATGAGCAGTTCTTC; cdr3_aa: CASSQVSGTNNEQFF
j_call: TRBJ1-4; v_call: TRBV9; clone_size: NA; d_call: NA; cdr3_nt: TGTGCCAGCAGCGCCGACACCGCCGGGGGGGTAAAACTGTTTTTT; cdr3_aa: CASSADTAGGVKLFF
j_call: TRBJ2-6; v_call: TRBV5-1; clone_size: once; d_call: NA; cdr3_nt: TGCGCCAGCAGCTCCAGACAGACTGGGGCCAACGTCCTGACTTTC; cdr3_aa: CASSSRQTGANVLTF
j_call: TRBJ2-5; v_call: TRBV6-5; clone_size: NA; d_call: NA; cdr3_nt: TGTGCCAGCAGTGAGCGACTAGAAAGGGACTTC; cdr3_aa: CASSERLERDF
j_call: TRBJ2-2; v_call: TRBV11-1; clone_size: NA; d_call: TRBD1; cdr3_nt: TGTGCCAGCAGCCACACTCCCCTGGACAGGGGAAACGGGGAGCTGTTTTTT; cdr3_aa: CASSHTPLDRGNGELFF
j_call: TRBJ1-1; v_call: TRBV9; clone_size: NA; d_call: NA; cdr3_nt: TGTGCCAGCAGCCCGCTGGCGGGCAACACTGAAGCTTTCTTT; cdr3_aa: CASSPLAGNTEAFF
j_call: TRBJ1-2; v_call: TRBV4-1; clone_size: NA; d_call: NA; cdr3_nt: TGCGCCAGCAGCCAAGATTCTATCGCAGATCGCTATGGCTACACCTTC; cdr3_aa: CASSQDSIADRYGYTF
j_call: TRBJ2-4; v_call: TRBV19; clone_size: NA; d_call: TRBD2; cdr3_nt: TGTGCCAGTAGTATAGATCCTAGCGGCTTAAACATTCAGTACTTC; cdr3_aa: CASSIDPSGLNIQYF
j_call: TRBJ1-3; v_call: TRBV6-6; clone_size: NA; d_call: TRBD1; cdr3_nt: TGTGCCAGCAGTTACCGTCAGGGGGGGAGAAACACCATATATTTT; cdr3_aa: CASSYRQGGRNTIYF
j_call: TRBJ2-1; v_call: TRBV6-6; clone_size: NA; d_call: NA; cdr3_nt: TGTGCCAGCAGTCCCGCTAGTTTGGCAAACAATGAGCAGTTCTTC; cdr3_aa: CASSPASLANNEQFF
j_call: TRBJ1-6; v_call: TRBV27; clone_size: NA; d_call: TRBD1; cdr3_nt: TGTGCCAGCAGTTTAGACAGGGAGTATAATTCACCCCTCCACTTT; cdr3_aa: CASSLDREYNSPLHF
j_call: TRBJ1-2; v_call: TRBV13; clone_size: NA; d_call: TRBD1; cdr3_nt: TGTGCCAGCAGCTTAAGGCAGGGGGCCAACCCTAACTATGGCTACACCTTC; cdr3_aa: CASSLRQGANPNYGYTF
j_call: TRBJ1-1; v_call: TRBV4-1; clone_size: NA; d_call: TRBD1; cdr3_nt: TGCGCCAGCAGGCATGCGGACAGGGAGAGTGAAGCTTTCTTT; cdr3_aa: CASRHADRESEAFF
j_call: TRBJ2-7; v_call: TRBV7-9; clone_size: few; d_call: TRBD2; cdr3_nt: TGTGCCAGCAGCTTTGGTCAGGGAGGGGCCTACGAGCAGTACTTC; cdr3_aa: CASSFGQGGAYEQYF
j_call: TRBJ2-5; v_call: TRBV7-6; clone_size: NA; d_call: NA; cdr3_nt: TGTGCCAGCAGCTCCTTTCTTGGGCAAGAGACCCAGTACTTC; cdr3_aa: CASSSFLGQETQYF
j_call: TRBJ1-6; v_call: TRBV10-2; clone_size: once; d_call: NA; cdr3_nt: TGCGCCAGCACTCCCCGGACAGCAAATTCACCCCTCCACTTT; cdr3_aa: CASTPRTANSPLHF
j_call: TRBJ1-1; v_call: TRBV11-2; clone_size: NA; d_call: NA; cdr3_nt: TGTGCCAGCAGCCCACTAGGCTTTGGGAACACTGAAGCTTTCTTT; cdr3_aa: CASSPLGFGNTEAFF
j_call: TRBJ1-2; v_call: TRBV6-1; clone_size: NA; d_call: TRBD1; cdr3_nt: TGTGCCAGCAGTGAAGACAGGGGTAACTATGGCTACACCTTC; cdr3_aa: CASSEDRGNYGYTF
j_call: TRBJ2-1; v_call: TRBV10-2; clone_size: NA; d_call: TRBD2; cdr3_nt: TGCGCCAGCAGTAGGGGCGGGGGTGGAGAGCAGTTCTTC; cdr3_aa: CASSRGGGGEQFF
j_call: TRBJ1-2; v_call: TRBV27; clone_size: NA; d_call: TRBD1; cdr3_nt: TGTGCCAGCAGTTTCAGGGGGGTTGCTGGCTACACCTTC; cdr3_aa: CASSFRGVAGYTF
j_call: TRBJ2-3; v_call: TRBV5-1; clone_size: NA; d_call: NA; cdr3_nt: TGCGCCAGCGGTCTAGGCGGGGCAACAGATACGCAGTATTTT; cdr3_aa: CASGLGGATDTQYF
j_call: TRBJ2-1; v_call: TRBV5-6; clone_size: NA; d_call: NA; cdr3_nt: TGTGCCAGCCACATTAATGAGCAGTTCTTC; cdr3_aa: CASHINEQFF
j_call: TRBJ2-1; v_call: TRBV30; clone_size: NA; d_call: NA; cdr3_nt: TGTGCCTGGAGTCTATCTAATGAGCAGTTCTTC; cdr3_aa: CAWSLSNEQFF
j_call: TRBJ2-7; v_call: TRBV4-2; clone_size: few; d_call: TRBD1; cdr3_nt: TGTGCCAGCAGCCAAGATAAAGGACAGGGGCCGCAATTTGGCGAGCAGTACTTC; cdr3_aa: CASSQDKGQGPQFGEQYF